Shown below are 6 T cell receptor beta chains from a single sample sequenced in a study of cytomegalovirus exposure and HLA in healthy donors. TCRdb keeps only in-frame clones here, not all; method: immunoSEQ multiplex PCR. The repertoire holds some 90,000 clones, with around 88% as singletons. Sequencing input: PBMCs. These receptors were obtained from a woman aged 25 to 39 in good health and CMV-seronegative.

This sequence joins TRBV9 and TRBJ1-2, with a weak D call TRBD1 (5 bases). The V gene lost 3 bases and the J gene lost 4 bases, with 19 bases spanning the gap. The germline CDR1 and CDR2 sequences are SGDLS and YYNGEE. This CDR3 spans 16 amino acids. The CDR3 spells CASSASPMGGAYGYTF. CDR3 DNA sequence: TGTGCCAGCAGCGCAAGTCCCATGGGAGGGGCCTATGGCTACACCTTC.

V is TRBV2 and J is TRBJ1-1, with 7 bases that match TRBD1. From germline, CDR1 is SNHLY and CDR2 FYNNEI. The J segment lost 1 base and the V segment lost 7 bases, leaving 6 bases of the junction unmatched. The CDR3 loop spans 14 amino acids. The CDR3: CASTGRTGNTEAFF. As DNA, the CDR3 is TGTGCCAGCACAGGGAGGACAGGGAACACTGAAGCTTTCTTT.

This clone was seen only once. V and J are TRBV4-1 and TRBJ2-2; 10 bases map to TRBD1. V shed 4 bases, J shed 3 bases, and the junction held 5 bases outside the gene matches. This CDR3 comprises 16 residues. The germline gives CDR1 MGHRA, CDR2 YSYEKL. The CDR3 DNA reads as TGCGCCAGCAGCCGCAGACAGGGGGCGGACACCGGGGAGCTGTTTTTT. Translated, it gives CASSRRQGADTGELFF.

This clone was seen just once. Sequence at one end of the junction differs from germline and may be a read error. The CDR3 loop is CASSPGLAAGNEQFF. As DNA, the CDR3 is TGTGCTAGCAGCCCGGGACTAGCGGCAGGCAATGAGCAGTTCTTC. This chain links TRBV7-7 with TRBJ2-1; TRBD2 agrees at 11 bases. Per the germline V gene, CDR1 is SSHAT and CDR2 is FNYEAQ (reference sequence). The CDR3 length is 15 residues.

CDR3 loop: CASSVSPSPGQGGQPQHF. The CDR3 nucleotides read TGTGCCAGCAGTGTATCCCCGTCACCGGGACAGGGCGGACAGCCCCAGCATTTT. The chain has TRBV6-1 and TRBJ1-5, with TRBD1 matching over 9 bases. Germline V lookup: CDR1 MNHNS, CDR2 SASEGT. With V trimmed by 4 bases and J by 7 bases, 17 bases remained unmatched. This CDR3 region has 18 residues.

This chain joins TRBV29-1 and TRBJ1-1; perhaps TRBD1 as D (5 bases). Trimming stripped 3 bases from V and 5 bases from J, with 10 bases between. From germline, CDR1 is SQVTM and CDR2 ANQGSEA. The CDR3 is made up of 12 amino acids. This chain's CDR3 is CSVDRKGTEAFF. CDR3 nucleotides: TGCAGCGTTGACAGGAAGGGGACTGAAGCTTTCTTT.